This entry lists 25 T cell receptor beta chains sequenced from one sample in a study of CD8+ T cells in alopecia areata (dated by TCRdb to 2016 to 2019). The time point label corresponds to: about 4 weeks on oral tofacitinib. The treatment or condition label, read with the paper, signifies: oral pan-JAK inhibitor, 5-10 mg twice daily. The library relied on the immunoSEQ multiplex PCR assay. RNA was extracted from all samples and reverse transcribed into cDNA, which served as template for TCR sequencing. TCRdb took over this immuneACCESS table, retaining in-frame rearrangements with V and J assigned. Such tables are incomplete; in checked studies, under half of the missing clones stem from an unresolved V gene, and the remainder is unexplained. The sample profile shows roughly 190,000 clones; about three fifths of them were found once. The top ten clones comprise 3% to 3.5% of the sample. The sequencing used CD4+ T cells sorted from blood, collected at week 4, from a patient treated with tofacitinib. The receptors shown here come from a human donor with alopecia areata.

The V gene is TRBV29-1, the J gene TRBJ1-3; D uncertain. Deletions cut 7 bases from V and 6 bases from J, with 10 bases between. This CDR3 contains 11 residues. Germline-derived CDR1 and CDR2 are SQVTM and ANQGSEA. In DNA, the CDR3 is TGCAGCGCTACCGTAGAAAACACCATATATTTT. Translated: CSATVENTIYF.

The gene calls are TRBV29-1 and TRBJ1-5; 9 bases line up with TRBD1. J was trimmed by 2 bases and V by 7 bases; bases with no gene match: 3. The germline gives CDR1 SQVTM, CDR2 ANQGSEA. The CDR3 is made up of 13 amino acids. The CDR3 sequence is CSARTGGNQPQHF. CDR3 sequence (DNA): TGCAGCGCCAGGACAGGGGGCAATCAGCCCCAGCATTTT. The variable domain in full, with the rest retrieved from reference TRBV29-1 and TRBJ1-5, is SAVISQKPSRDICQRGTSLTIQCQVDSQVTMMFWYRQQPGQSLTLIATANQGSEATYESGFVIDKFPISRPNLTFSTLTVSNMSPEDSSIYLCSARTGGNQPQHFGDGTRLSIL.

V usage is TRBV30 and J usage is TRBJ1-2; 9 bases agree with TRBD1. Looked up from germline, CDR1 is GTSNPN and CDR2 is SVGIG (reference sequence). CDR3 length: 15 amino acids. The J segment lost 1 base and the V segment lost 4 bases, leaving 7 bases of the junction unmatched. CDR3 protein: CAWMKGQGSNYGYTF. CDR3 bases: TGTGCCTGGATGAAAGGACAGGGGAGTAACTATGGCTACACCTTC.

The chain employs TRBV6-5 and TRBJ2-1; the D is unclear. The CDR3 runs to 11 residues. V lost 8 bases and J 7 bases, leaving 9 bases between the germline ends. Germline CDR1 reads MNHEY; CDR2 reads SVGAGI. The CDR3 DNA reads TGTGCCAGCCATAGAGAGAATGAGCAGTTCTTC. It yields the protein CASHRENEQFF.

This clone was picked up a small number of times. V and J are TRBV29-1 and TRBJ2-2; 8 bases line up with TRBD1. This CDR3 has 13 residues. V lost 4 bases to trimming and J lost 8 bases; unmatched junction nucleotides: 6. Germline CDR1 SQVTM, CDR2 ANQGSEA. In DNA form, the CDR3 reads TGCAGCGTTGCGGACAGGGTGTCGGGGGAGCTGTTTTTT. The encoded protein is CSVADRVSGELFF.

The rearrangement uses TRBV10-3 and TRBJ1-1; 7 bases fit TRBD1. The CDR3 sequence is 13 residues long. Germline V gene lookup returns CDR1 ENHRY and CDR2 SYGVKD. V trimming: 4 bases; J trimming: 10 bases; junction bases outside the gene matches: 9. The CDR3 sequence: CAISAGRGPSAFF. The DNA of the CDR3 is TGTGCCATCAGTGCGGGGAGGGGGCCGTCAGCTTTCTTT.

This clone is medium-sized (0.01 to 0.1%) by share. This rearrangement joins TRBV4-2 to TRBJ2-5; tentatively, D is TRBD1 or TRBD2 (5 bases each). This CDR3 is built from 13 residues. Germline CDR1 LGHNA, CDR2 YNFKEQ. The V and J ends lost 1 base and 2 bases respectively, with 5 bases between them. This CDR3 reads CASSQGGQETQYF. For the CDR3, the DNA is TGTGCCAGCAGCCAAGGGGGGCAAGAGACCCAGTACTTC.

The V and J genes are TRBV29-1 and TRBJ1-2; 7 bases are a match to TRBD1. Germline V lookup: CDR1 SQVTM, CDR2 ANQGSEA. Trimming took 7 bases from V and 6 from J; bases not matched to a gene: 11. The CDR3 spans 13 residues. DNA for the CDR3: TGCAGCGCTGGAAAGGGGGCGGGGGATGGCTACACCTTC. Translated: CSAGKGAGDGYTF.

This clone appeared a single time. The chain carries TRBV15 and TRBJ2-6; D could derive from TRBD1 or TRBD2 (5 bases each). There are 17 residues in the CDR3. Germline-derived CDR1 and CDR2 are LNHNV and YYDKDF (reference sequence). Trimming left V 0 bases short and J 2 bases short, with 11 bases between. The CDR3 loop reads CATSRDLLGAGANVLTF. The CDR3 bases are TGTGCCACCAGCAGAGATCTCTTGGGGGCTGGGGCCAACGTCCTGACTTTC.

The gene calls are TRBV7-8 and TRBJ1-2, with D possibly TRBD1 on 6 matching bases. The CDR3 has 13 amino acids. Germline V CDR1 and CDR2: SGHVS, FQNEAQ. V was pared by 8 bases and J by 1 base, with 11 bases between. The CDR3 DNA sequence: TGTGCCAGCCGGACAGACCGTAACTATGGCTACACCTTC. This gives the protein CASRTDRNYGYTF.

The chain has TRBV2 and TRBJ2-5; D unclear. Germline V lookup: CDR1 SNHLY, CDR2 FYNNEI. The CDR3 loop spans 13 amino acids. The V end was cut by 0 bases, the J end by 7 bases, with 9 bases between. The CDR3 DNA reads TGTGCCAGCAGTGAAGCTTTGAGAGGGACCCAGTACTTC. The encoded protein is CASSEALRGTQYF.

This clone was seen a handful of times. The V gene is TRBV18, the J gene TRBJ2-3; D gene uncertain. Germline values: CDR1 KGHSH, CDR2 LQKENI. This CDR3 comprises 15 residues. V lost 6 bases and J 0 bases, leaving 13 bases between the germline ends. For the CDR3, the DNA is TGTGCCAGCTCCCTGACGACGGGTAGCACAGATACGCAGTATTTT. This sequence encodes CASSLTTGSTDTQYF.

This clone was counted between two and nine times. V gene TRBV2 combines with J gene TRBJ2-7; D is unresolved. Looked up from germline, CDR1 is SNHLY and CDR2 is FYNNEI. The CDR3 runs to 12 residues. V lost 3 bases to trimming and J lost 7 bases, with 10 bases between them. The CDR3 reads CASSDRWQEQYF. The CDR3 region has the DNA TGTGCCAGCAGTGATCGATGGCAGGAGCAGTACTTC. The variable domain in full, with the rest retrieved from reference TRBV2 and TRBJ2-7, is EPEVTQTPSHQVTQMGQEVILRCVPISNHLYFYWYRQILGQKVEFLVSFYNNEISEKSEIFDDQFSVERPDGSNFTLKIRSTKLEDSAMYFCASSDRWQEQYFGPGTRLTVT.

J is TRBJ2-1 and V is TRBV30; TRBD2 matches 7 bases. V was clipped by 4 bases and J by 9 bases; unmatched bases: 18. The germline gives CDR1 GTSNPN, CDR2 SVGIG (reference sequence). The CDR3 has 16 residues. The chain's CDR3 is CAWNRPGLRMKSEQFF. The CDR3 nucleotides read TGTGCCTGGAACCGCCCGGGACTAAGGATGAAGAGTGAGCAGTTCTTC. The entire variable domain, with the rest obtained from reference TRBV30 and TRBJ2-1, is as follows: SQTIHQWPATLVQPVGSPLSLECTVEGTSNPNLYWYRQAAGRGLQLLFYSVGIGQISSEVPQNLSASRPQDRQFILSSKKLLLSDSGFYLCAWNRPGLRMKSEQFFGPGTRLTVL.

The rearrangement uses TRBV11-2 and TRBJ2-2, with D maybe TRBD1 (5 bases). The V gene's germline CDR1 is SGHAT and CDR2 FQNNGV. V lost 1 base and J 2 bases, leaving 14 bases between the germline ends. This CDR3 contains 17 residues. Here the CDR3 reads CASSLVSGYFNTGELFF. CDR3 in DNA: TGTGCCAGCAGCTTAGTTTCAGGGTACTTCAACACCGGGGAGCTGTTTTTT.

As DNA, the CDR3 is TGTGCCTGGAGTTTGGGGTACGGCTACACCTTC. Its translation: CAWSLGYGYTF. This chain joins TRBV30 and TRBJ1-2; no firm D call. This CDR3 region has 11 residues. CDR1 and CDR2 from the germline V gene are GTSNPN and SVGIG (reference sequence). V lost 2 bases, J lost 8 bases, and 9 bases lay in between.

The chain employs TRBV29-1 and TRBJ1-5; D is uncertain. Trimming took off 0 bases at V and 2 bases at J, with 8 bases between the two ends. The CDR3 is 14 amino acids. Per germline, CDR1 SQVTM and CDR2 ANQGSEA. CDR3 bases: TGCAGCGTTGAAGAGGGAGGGCGCAATCAGCCCCAGCATTTT. The encoded protein is CSVEEGGRNQPQHF.

The V call is TRBV29-1, the J call TRBJ2-7; D perhaps matches TRBD2 (6 bases). V lost 6 bases and J lost 5, with 14 bases in between. The CDR3 has 12 amino acids. From germline, CDR1 is SQVTM and CDR2 ANQGSEA. CDR3 residues: CSVAGTPDEQYF. CDR3 DNA: TGCAGCGTGGCGGGAACCCCCGACGAGCAGTACTTC.

The chain combines TRBV4-1 with TRBJ1-3; D is perhaps TRBD1 (6 bases). Germline-derived CDR1 and CDR2 are MGHRA and YSYEKL. The length of the CDR3 is 17 residues. The V and J ends lost 1 base and 3 bases respectively, with 16 bases between them. This chain's CDR3 is CASSQVGRDRSGNTIYF. The CDR3 bases are TGCGCCAGCAGCCAAGTAGGTCGCGACAGGAGTGGAAACACCATATATTTT.

This clone has only a few counts. DNA of the CDR3: TGTGCCAGCAGCCCCGGGACAGGGGGCCGCGGCTACACCTTC. It is translated as CASSPGTGGRGYTF. This rearrangement joins TRBV4-2 to TRBJ1-2; 12 bases map to TRBD1. CDR3 length: 14 amino acids. The germline V gene encodes CDR1 LGHNA and CDR2 YNFKEQ. With V trimmed by 4 bases and J by 8 bases, 5 bases remained unmatched.

The chain couples TRBV2 to TRBJ1-5, with 9 nucleotides matching TRBD1. The CDR3 contains 14 residues. Germline CDR1 reads SNHLY; CDR2 reads FYNNEI. The J segment lost 4 bases and the V segment lost 6 bases, leaving 4 bases of the junction unmatched. CDR3 region: CASSWTGVNQPQHF. CDR3 coding DNA: TGTGCCAGCAGCTGGACAGGGGTGAATCAGCCCCAGCATTTT.

The V gene is TRBV29-1, the J gene TRBJ1-1, with D maybe TRBD1 (5 bases). V was pared by 5 bases and J by 0 bases, with 19 bases between. Germline assignment: CDR1 SQVTM and CDR2 ANQGSEA. The CDR3 extends over 16 amino acids. The CDR3 loop reads CSVLVVWGQVNTEAFF. Here the CDR3 DNA reads TGCAGCGTTTTGGTCGTCTGGGGCCAGGTGAACACTGAAGCTTTCTTT.

This sequence joins TRBV5-5 and TRBJ2-7; D remains unclear. V shed 3 bases and J shed 1 base, with 17 bases lying between them. The CDR3 spans 16 residues. Per germline, CDR1 SGHKS and CDR2 YYEKEE (reference sequence). Written as DNA, the CDR3 is TGTGCCAGCAGCTCGGGCGATCGGTACAGATCCTACGAGCAGTACTTC. Amino acids: CASSSGDRYRSYEQYF.

The chain combines TRBV9 with TRBJ1-2; unclear D gene. V was trimmed by 0 bases and J by 5 bases, leaving 5 bases between them. From germline, CDR1 is SGDLS and CDR2 YYNGEE. The CDR3 has 12 residues. CDR3 residues: CASSVGVYGYTF. The CDR3 DNA follows: TGTGCCAGCAGCGTAGGGGTGTATGGCTACACCTTC.

The V and J genes are TRBV11-2 and TRBJ2-5, with D tentatively TRBD2 (6 bases). The germline V gene encodes CDR1 SGHAT and CDR2 FQNNGV. The CDR3 extends over 14 amino acids. Trimming stripped 1 base from V and 4 bases from J, with 10 bases between. The CDR3 sequence: CASSLGIGGETQYF. The CDR3, as DNA: TGTGCCAGCAGCTTAGGAATCGGGGGAGAGACCCAGTACTTC.